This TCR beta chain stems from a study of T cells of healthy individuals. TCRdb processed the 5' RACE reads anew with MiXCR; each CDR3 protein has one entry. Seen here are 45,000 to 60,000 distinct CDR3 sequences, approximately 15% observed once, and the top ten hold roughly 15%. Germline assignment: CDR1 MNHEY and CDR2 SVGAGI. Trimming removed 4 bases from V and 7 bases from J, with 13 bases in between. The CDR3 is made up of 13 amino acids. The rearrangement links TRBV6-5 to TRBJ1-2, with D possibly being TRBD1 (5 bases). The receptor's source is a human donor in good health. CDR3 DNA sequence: TGTGCCAGCAGTTTAAATCAGGGAGTTGGCTACACCTTC. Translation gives CASSLNQGVGYTF.